Below, 23 T cell receptor beta chains from the same sample are listed, as sequenced in a study of T cells in Graves' hyperthyroidism and ophthalmopathy (dated by TCRdb to between 2018 and 2020). The library was produced with multiplex PCR. These reads were obtained on an Illumina HiSeq 2000. TCR beta CDR3 regions were amplified from RNA transcripts. A first-round RT-PCR of the TCR CDR3 used the HTBI primer set with the Qiagen OneStep RT-PCR kit. The public reads were run again by TCRdb, first through fastp at Q25 and then through MiXCR, and only productive beta chains were kept. One record per CDR3 amino acid sequence lists the most common genes and DNA. The sample table records 400,000 to 500,000 distinct CDR3 sequences; about an eighth of these occur just once. More than 4.5% of the sample is in the top ten clones. Sequences were obtained from blood. Receptors originate from a woman in her late teens or twenties with Graves' hyperthyroidism.

The V gene is TRBV7-9, the J gene TRBJ1-1; D gene unclear. CDR1 SEHNR and CDR2 FQNEAQ come from the germline V gene (reference sequence). CDR3 length: 13 residues. V was clipped by 2 bases and J by 6 bases, with 10 bases between them. Here the CDR3 DNA reads TGTGCCAGCAGCTTACGTGACGGCGCTGAAGCTTTCTTT. It yields the protein CASSLRDGAEAFF.

In the case of this clonotype: An end of the junction does not agree with germline; a read error may underlie this. The rearrangement links TRBV28 to TRBJ1-1; 7 positions match TRBD1. The CDR3 is 13 amino acids. The V gene's germline CDR1 is MDHEN and CDR2 SYDVKM. The CDR3 protein is CACRSGGSTEAFF. CDR3 nucleotide sequence: TGTGCCTGCAGATCAGGGGGGTCCACTGAAGCTTTCTTT.

This chain uses TRBV7-9 with TRBJ2-7; 13 nucleotides agree with TRBD2. V lost 5 bases, J lost 3 bases, and 16 bases stayed unmatched. CDR1 SEHNR and CDR2 FQNEAQ come from the germline V gene (reference sequence). The CDR3 runs to 19 residues. This chain's CDR3 is CASSPLGGPGLAGRYEQYF. The CDR3 DNA reads as TGTGCCAGCAGCCCACTAGGGGGCCCGGGACTAGCGGGGCGCTACGAGCAGTACTTC.

Many counts were recorded for this clonotype. The chain couples TRBV18 to TRBJ1-4, with D unresolved. Per germline, CDR1 KGHSH and CDR2 LQKENI. The V end lost 2 bases, the J end lost 5 bases, and 6 bases lay between the germline ends. The CDR3 is made up of 13 amino acids. This CDR3 is CASSPDLNEKLFF. The CDR3 bases are TGTGCCAGCTCACCAGACCTGAATGAAAAACTGTTTTTT.

This clonotype occurred many times. The chain joins TRBV30 to TRBJ2-1; 11 bases fit TRBD2. The CDR3 runs to 14 residues. CDR1 is GTSNPN and CDR2 is SVGIG in the germline V gene (reference sequence). After removal of 1 base from V and 7 bases from J, the junction contained 3 bases not matched to a gene. CDR3 region: CAWSETSGRNEQFF. CDR3 bases: TGTGCCTGGAGTGAAACTAGCGGGAGAAATGAGCAGTTCTTC.

The chain joins TRBV10-3 to TRBJ1-1; no reliable D call. CDR1 ENHRY and CDR2 SYGVKD come from the germline V gene. The CDR3 covers 16 residues. V was cut by 0 bases and J by 0 bases, with 11 bases left in between. Here the CDR3 reads CAISESIGKMNTEAFF. The CDR3 nucleotides read TGTGCCATCAGTGAGTCAATAGGAAAAATGAACACTGAAGCTTTCTTT.

This clonotype was recorded at least ten times. The CDR3 region is CASSLVSYFSADTGELFF. CDR3 in DNA: TGTGCCAGCAGCTTAGTCTCGTACTTCTCGGCGGACACCGGGGAGCTGTTTTTT. This sequence joins TRBV7-2 and TRBJ2-2; no clear D gene. Trimming cost V 1 base and J 3 bases, with 18 bases left between them. The CDR3 sequence is 18 residues long. The germline CDR1 and CDR2 sequences are SGHTA and FQGNSA.

The chain links TRBV4-2 to TRBJ2-6; D gene ambiguous. This CDR3 has 17 amino acids. Trimming cost V 1 base and J 2 bases, with 12 bases left between them. The germline gives CDR1 LGHNA, CDR2 YNFKEQ. The DNA of the CDR3 is TGTGCCAGCAGCCAAGTTTTTGCTAAAACTGGGGCCAACGTCCTGACTTTC. Encoded protein: CASSQVFAKTGANVLTF.

This clonotype was seen more than once but under ten times. This chain joins TRBV30 and TRBJ2-7; perhaps TRBD1 as D (6 bases). Germline values: CDR1 GTSNPN, CDR2 SVGIG (reference sequence). The CDR3 covers 12 residues. V was cut by 5 bases and J by 1 base, with 9 bases left in between. As DNA, the CDR3 is TGTGCCTGGTCGGACAGATCCTACGAGCAGTACTTC. Its protein product is CAWSDRSYEQYF.

There are many counts of this clonotype. The gene calls are TRBV11-1 and TRBJ1-1; D not resolved. V lost 4 bases to trimming and J lost 1 base, with 1 base between them. Germline V CDR1 and CDR2: SGHAT, FQDESV (reference sequence). This CDR3 is 11 amino acids long. The CDR3 DNA follows: TGTGCCAGCAGCTCGAACACTGAAGCTTTCTTT. Amino acid sequence: CASSSNTEAFF.

This clonotype was counted at least ten times. This chain uses TRBV7-8 with TRBJ2-7; TRBD1 matches at 7 bases. The germline gives CDR1 SGHVS, CDR2 FQNEAQ. This CDR3 has 13 residues. Trimming took 3 bases from V and 3 from J; bases not matched to a gene: 2. The CDR3 region is CASSFGQDYEQYF. The CDR3 DNA is TGTGCCAGCAGCTTTGGACAGGACTACGAGCAGTACTTC.

This clonotype was seen a single time. This may come from a read error, since a much larger clone is one base off. V is TRBV12-5 and J is TRBJ1-6; the D gene is possibly TRBD1 (6 bases). Looked up from germline, CDR1 is LGHNT and CDR2 is FRNRAP. The CDR3 covers 14 residues. Trimming removed 9 bases at V and 8 bases at J, with 17 bases between. The CDR3 nucleotides are TGTGCTAGCAGTTGGGGGCGAGGGGATTCACCCCTCCACTTT. Its protein product is CASSWGRGDSPLHF.

The chain links TRBV5-1 to TRBJ1-2; D might be TRBD1 (5 bases). Trimming removed 4 bases at V and 5 bases at J, with 15 bases between. The CDR3 spans 14 residues. Germline CDR1 reads SGHRS; CDR2 reads YFSETQ. Here the CDR3 DNA reads TGCGCCAGCAGCCTACCCGGGGGACGGTATGGCTACACCTTC. This sequence encodes CASSLPGGRYGYTF.

In this sample, this clonotype turned up many times. The chain joins TRBV7-2 to TRBJ2-5, with D tentatively TRBD2 (5 bases). The V gene's germline CDR1 is SGHTA and CDR2 FQGNSA. This CDR3 region has 15 residues. The V and J ends lost 2 bases and 4 bases respectively, with 14 bases between them. CDR3 in DNA: TGTGCCAGCAGCTTACTAGAGACCGCGGGAGAGACCCAGTACTTC. It encodes CASSLLETAGETQYF.

CDR3 sequence: CASRVVDTEAFF. CDR3 nucleotide sequence: TGTGCCAGCAGGGTCGTCGACACTGAAGCTTTCTTT. V gene TRBV25-1 combines with J gene TRBJ1-1; no firm D call. The CDR3 is 12 amino acids. Germline lookup yields CDR1 MGHDK and CDR2 SYGVNS. The V and J ends lost 6 bases and 3 bases respectively, with 8 bases between them.

This clonotype was counted ten times or more. The chain combines TRBV11-2 with TRBJ2-7; either TRBD1 or TRBD2 may fit D (5 bases each). This CDR3 comprises 15 residues. CDR1 SGHAT and CDR2 FQNNGV come from the germline V gene. Trimming removed 2 bases at V and 6 bases at J, with 17 bases between. CDR3 DNA: TGTGCCAGCAGCTTATTGGGGGTAGGGATTGGCGAGCAGTACTTC. Translating gives CASSLLGVGIGEQYF.

Ten or more counts support this clonotype. The J gene is TRBJ2-5, the V gene TRBV28; D tentatively fits TRBD1 or TRBD2 (5 bases each). The germline V gene has CDR1 MDHEN and CDR2 SYDVKM. The CDR3 extends over 15 amino acids. V lost 8 bases and J 0 bases, leaving 16 bases between the germline ends. The CDR3 is CASQQLWGNQETQYF. The CDR3 nucleotides read TGTGCCAGCCAGCAATTATGGGGGAACCAAGAGACCCAGTACTTC.

A few counts support this clonotype. The CDR3 DNA sequence: TGTGCCAGCAGCGTAGGGAGCGGGACAGGGAACATTCAGTACTTC. This gives the protein CASSVGSGTGNIQYF. This chain connects TRBV9 to TRBJ2-4; 9 bases agree with TRBD1. The CDR3 spans 15 residues. The germline CDR1 and CDR2 sequences are SGDLS and YYNGEE. With V trimmed by 0 bases and J by 7 bases, 5 bases remained unmatched. The complete variable domain, with remaining parts taken from reference TRBV9 and TRBJ2-4, reads DSGVTQTPKHLITATGQRVTLRCSPRSGDLSVYWYQQSLDQGLQFLIQYYNGEERAKGNILERFSAQQFPDLHSELNLSSLELGDSALYFCASSVGSGTGNIQYFGAGTRLSVL.

The genes are TRBV5-1 and TRBJ1-3; 8 bases match TRBD1. V lost 0 bases to trimming and J lost 3 bases; unmatched junction nucleotides: 5. The length of the CDR3 is 16 residues. Per germline, CDR1 SGHRS and CDR2 YFSETQ. In nucleotides, the CDR3 is TGCGCCAGCAGCTTGGATGCAGGGGGCCGTGGAAACACCATATATTTT. Its translation: CASSLDAGGRGNTIYF.

On this clonotype: Possible read error: a much larger clone is one base away. The rearrangement uses TRBV6-1 and TRBJ1-6; D gene unclear. This CDR3 spans 16 amino acids. V dropped 2 bases and J dropped 11 bases, with 19 bases sitting between them. Germline V CDR1 and CDR2: MNHNS, SASEGT. The CDR3 is CASSEPGRRENTPLHF. In nucleotides, the CDR3 is TGTGCCAGCAGTGAACCCGGACGTAGGGAGAATACACCCCTCCACTTT.

There are many counts of this clonotype. The chain has TRBV11-2 and TRBJ2-7; D is perhaps TRBD2 (5 bases). Germline loops: CDR1 SGHAT, CDR2 FQNNGV. Deletions cut 5 bases from V and 2 bases from J, with 13 bases between. This CDR3 is built from 14 residues. The CDR3 DNA follows: TGTGCCAGCAGCCCCGGAGGCGCGACCTACGAGCAGTACTTC. This codes for CASSPGGATYEQYF. Full variable domain (missing parts from reference TRBV11-2 and TRBJ2-7): EAGVAQSPRYKIIEKRQSVAFWCNPISGHATLYWYQQILGQGPKLLIQFQNNGVVDDSQLPKDRFSAERLKGVDSTLKIQPAKLEDSAVYLCASSPGGATYEQYFGPGTRLTVT.

The chain employs TRBV7-9 and TRBJ2-3, with D unclear. The V gene's germline CDR1 is SEHNR and CDR2 FQNEAQ (reference sequence). The CDR3 covers 17 residues. Trimming removed 6 bases from V and 2 bases from J, with 21 bases in between. The CDR3 region is CASSSPRTGFNTDTQYF. In DNA form, the CDR3 reads TGTGCCAGCAGTTCTCCCCGAACGGGCTTCAACACAGATACGCAGTATTTT. Complete variable domain (other parts from reference TRBV7-9 and TRBJ2-3): DTGVSQNPRHKITKRGQNVTFRCDPISEHNRLYWYRQTLGQGPEFLTYFQNEAQLEKSRLLSDRFSAERPKGSFSTLEIQRTEQGDSAMYLCASSSPRTGFNTDTQYFGPGTRLTVL.

This clonotype was counted many times. The CDR3 nucleotides are TGTGCCAGCAGCTTAGGCACCGAACCTTGGAGCTACGAGCAGTACTTC. Protein product: CASSLGTEPWSYEQYF. The chain employs TRBV7-2 and TRBJ2-7; D gene ambiguous. This CDR3 has 16 residues. The germline gives CDR1 SGHTA, CDR2 FQGNSA. V was pared by 1 base and J by 3 bases, with 16 bases between. The full variable domain, with the rest looked up from reference TRBV7-2 and TRBJ2-7, is GAGVSQSPSNKVTEKGKDVELRCDPISGHTALYWYRQSLGQGLEFLIYFQGNSAPDKSGLPSDRFSAERTGGSVSTLTIQRTQQEDSAVYLCASSLGTEPWSYEQYFGPGTRLTVT.